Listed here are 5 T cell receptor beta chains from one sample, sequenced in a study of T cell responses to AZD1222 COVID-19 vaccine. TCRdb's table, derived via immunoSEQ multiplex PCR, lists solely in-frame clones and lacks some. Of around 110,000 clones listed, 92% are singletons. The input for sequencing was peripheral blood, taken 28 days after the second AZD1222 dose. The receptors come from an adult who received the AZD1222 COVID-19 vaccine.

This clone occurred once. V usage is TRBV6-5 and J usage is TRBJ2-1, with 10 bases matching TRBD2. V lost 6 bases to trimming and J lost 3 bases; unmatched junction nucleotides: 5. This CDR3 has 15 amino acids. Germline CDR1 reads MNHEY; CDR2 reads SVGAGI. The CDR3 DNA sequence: TGTGCCAGCAGGGTTATAGCGGGAGGCTACAATGAGCAGTTCTTC. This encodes CASRVIAGGYNEQFF.

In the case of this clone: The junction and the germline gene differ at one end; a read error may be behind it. The CDR3 sequence is CASSLGLADYNEQFF. As DNA, the CDR3 is TGTGCCAGCAGTTTAGGACTAGCGGACTACAATGAGCAGTTCTTC. This chain connects TRBV11-3 to TRBJ2-1; TRBD2 matches 10 bases. Germline CDR1 and CDR2: SGHNT and YENEEA. There are 15 residues in the CDR3.

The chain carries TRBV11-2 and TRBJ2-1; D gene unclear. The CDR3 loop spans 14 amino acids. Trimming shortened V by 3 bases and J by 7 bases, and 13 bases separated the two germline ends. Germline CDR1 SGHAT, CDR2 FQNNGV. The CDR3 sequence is CASSFSQAINEQFF. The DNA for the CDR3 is TGTGCCAGCAGCTTCTCCCAGGCGATAAATGAGCAGTTCTTC.

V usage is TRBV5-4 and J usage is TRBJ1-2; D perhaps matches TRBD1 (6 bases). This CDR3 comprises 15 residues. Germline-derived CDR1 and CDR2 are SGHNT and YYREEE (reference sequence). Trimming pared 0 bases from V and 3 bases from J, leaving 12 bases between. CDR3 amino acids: CASSLGGRWDYGYTF. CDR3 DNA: TGTGCCAGCAGCTTGGGGGGGCGCTGGGACTATGGCTACACCTTC. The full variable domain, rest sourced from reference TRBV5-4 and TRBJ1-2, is ETGVTQSPTHLIKTRGQQVTLRCSSQSGHNTVSWYQQALGQGPQFIFQYYREEENGRGNFPPRFSGLQFPNYSSELNVNALELDDSALYLCASSLGGRWDYGYTFGSGTRLTVV.

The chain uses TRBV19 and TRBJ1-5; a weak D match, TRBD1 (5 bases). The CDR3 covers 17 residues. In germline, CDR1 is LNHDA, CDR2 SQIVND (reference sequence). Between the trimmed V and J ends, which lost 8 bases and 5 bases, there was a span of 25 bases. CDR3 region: CASRRGEWGLWDQPQHF. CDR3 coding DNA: TGTGCCAGTCGACGTGGGGAGTGGGGGTTGTGGGATCAGCCCCAGCATTTT.